These 23 T cell receptor beta chains share one sample of origin, sequenced in a study of T cells in localized non-small cell lung cancer. Assay: immunoSEQ multiplex PCR; the TCRdb copy retains only in-frame clones and omits some. The table records tens of thousands of clones, roughly 90% of them present only once. Sequenced here: peripheral blood, sampled before any cancer treatment. The receptors stem from a male donor aged 60 or older with stage III squamous cell lung carcinoma.

This clone was seen a few times. The chain couples TRBV19 to TRBJ2-1, with 8 bases that match TRBD2. With 5 bases clipped from V and 5 bases from J, the junction kept 5 bases outside the gene matches. Germline assignment: CDR1 LNHDA and CDR2 SQIVND (reference sequence). The CDR3 extends over 14 amino acids. Written as DNA, the CDR3 is TGTGCCAGTAGTTGGGGGACTAGAGACAATGAGCAGTTCTTC. It specifies CASSWGTRDNEQFF. The variable domain in full, completed from reference TRBV19 and TRBJ2-1, reads DGGITQSPKYLFRKEGQNVTLSCEQNLNHDAMYWYRQDPGQGLRLIYYSQIVNDFQKGDIAEGYSVSREKKESFPLTVTSAQKNPTAFYLCASSWGTRDNEQFFGPGTRLTVL.

This rearrangement joins TRBV7-9 to TRBJ1-3; the D is unclear. Germline V gives CDR1 SEHNR, CDR2 FQNEAQ (reference sequence). Trimming stripped 6 bases from V and 3 bases from J, with 9 bases between. CDR3 length: 13 amino acids. CDR3 coding DNA: TGTGCCAGCAGTACCGGGATTGGAAACACCATATATTTT. This codes for CASSTGIGNTIYF.

This clone came up once. V usage is TRBV2 and J usage is TRBJ2-2, with D uncertain. V was shortened by 7 bases and J by 4 bases, with 13 bases between the two germline ends. The CDR3 length is 14 residues. Per germline, CDR1 SNHLY and CDR2 FYNNEI. This CDR3 reads CASTNQAATGELFF. The CDR3 DNA follows: TGTGCCAGCACGAATCAGGCGGCCACCGGGGAGCTGTTTTTT.

This rearrangement joins TRBV6-6 to TRBJ1-6; possible D gene TRBD1, 5 bases. The germline V gene encodes CDR1 MNHNY and CDR2 SVGAGI (reference sequence). CDR3 size: 16 residues. Trimming cost V 8 bases and J 0 bases, with 14 bases left between them. The CDR3 loop reads CASREVGGSYNSPLHF. CDR3 bases: TGTGCCAGCCGAGAAGTCGGGGGCTCCTATAATTCACCCCTCCACTTT.

The genes are TRBV13 and TRBJ1-2; TRBD1 is a possible D gene (5 bases). V lost 5 bases and J lost 6, with 13 bases in between. Per germline, CDR1 PRHDT and CDR2 FYEKMQ (reference sequence). The CDR3 spans 13 residues. CDR3 in amino acids: CASSLPDRDGYTF. The CDR3 nucleotides are TGTGCCAGCAGCCTACCAGACAGAGATGGCTACACCTTC.

This rearrangement joins TRBV28 to TRBJ1-5; D is ambiguous. V lost 5 bases and J lost 4, with 6 bases in between. The CDR3 extends over 12 amino acids. The germline V gene has CDR1 MDHEN and CDR2 SYDVKM. The DNA of the CDR3 is TGTGCCAGCAGTGAGACGAATCAGCCCCAGCATTTT. This translates into CASSETNQPQHF.

This chain links TRBV7-2 with TRBJ1-1; D might be TRBD1 (6 bases). Trimming took 1 base from V and 3 from J, leaving 12 bases between them. The CDR3 sequence is 15 residues long. Germline CDR1 reads SGHTA; CDR2 reads FQGNSA. The CDR3 bases are TGTGCCAGCAGCTTAGAACAGGGAGGGGACACTGAAGCTTTCTTT. It is translated as CASSLEQGGDTEAFF.

This clone was recorded only once. The gene calls are TRBV7-2 and TRBJ1-2, with TRBD1 matching over 11 bases. This CDR3 comprises 15 residues. V was clipped by 4 bases and J by 8 bases; unmatched bases: 9. Germline V CDR1 and CDR2: SGHTA, FQGNSA. The CDR3 protein is CASSSRTGGGLGYTF. In DNA, the CDR3 is TGTGCCAGCAGCTCACGGACAGGGGGCGGGCTGGGCTACACCTTC.

CDR3 amino acids: CASTSAGVQETQYF. CDR3 nucleotides: TGCGCCAGCACTTCTGCGGGGGTGCAAGAGACCCAGTACTTC. The genes are TRBV5-1 and TRBJ2-5, with TRBD2 matching 7 bases. Germline trimming cut 6 bases from V and 2 bases from J; bases unmatched to any gene: 7. The length of the CDR3 is 14 residues. Looked up from germline, CDR1 is SGHRS and CDR2 is YFSETQ.

This rearrangement joins TRBV30 to TRBJ2-3; 8 bases agree with TRBD2. The CDR3 runs to 15 residues. Germline V CDR1 and CDR2: GTSNPN, SVGIG (reference sequence). The V gene end was trimmed by 0 bases and the J gene end by 5 bases; junction bases not matched to a gene: 7. CDR3 region: CAWSVQAGVGDTQYF. DNA for the CDR3: TGTGCCTGGAGTGTACAAGCGGGGGTCGGAGATACGCAGTATTTT.

This rearrangement joins TRBV7-2 to TRBJ2-7; 10 bases match TRBD1. V lost 5 bases to trimming and J lost 6 bases; unmatched junction nucleotides: 10. CDR3 length: 15 residues. Germline CDR1 SGHTA, CDR2 FQGNSA. The CDR3 loop reads CASSLTDRGRTEQYV. The DNA of the CDR3 is TGTGCCAGCAGCCTTACCGACAGGGGGCGGACCGAGCAGTACGTC.

The J gene is TRBJ2-3, the V gene TRBV19; D might be TRBD1 or TRBD2, each matching 5 bases. The CDR3 loop spans 13 amino acids. Germline lookup yields CDR1 LNHDA and CDR2 SQIVND (reference sequence). Trimming removed 5 bases from V and 4 bases from J, with 10 bases in between. DNA of the CDR3: TGTGCCAGTAGTCCAGGGACGGCAGATACGCAGTATTTT. This encodes CASSPGTADTQYF.

The V gene is TRBV18, the J gene TRBJ2-5; TRBD1 is a possible D gene (5 bases). CDR1 KGHSH and CDR2 LQKENI come from the germline V gene. V lost 6 bases, J lost 3 bases, and 14 bases lay in between. There are 14 residues in the CDR3. This CDR3 is CASSPSGQKETQYF. CDR3 nucleotide sequence: TGTGCCAGCTCTCCCTCAGGGCAGAAAGAGACCCAGTACTTC.

This chain connects TRBV15 to TRBJ1-1; D uncertain. The V end was cut by 0 bases, the J end by 5 bases, with 4 bases between. Germline V lookup: CDR1 LNHNV, CDR2 YYDKDF (reference sequence). The CDR3 runs to 12 residues. The CDR3 DNA reads as TGTGCCACCAGCAGAGATAGGACTGAAGCTTTCTTT. Translated, it gives CATSRDRTEAFF.

The rearrangement links TRBV7-9 to TRBJ2-5, with 8 bases aligning to TRBD2. V lost 5 bases and J lost 2; bases outside the gene matches: 19. Germline-derived CDR1 and CDR2 are SEHNR and FQNEAQ (reference sequence). The CDR3 length is 19 residues. Written as DNA, the CDR3 is TGTGCCAGCAGCGCTAGGCCATCGTTTCTGGCGGGGGGACAAGAGACCCAGTACTTC. Translating it yields CASSARPSFLAGGQETQYF.

The chain recombines TRBV27 with TRBJ1-6; D call uncertain. Per germline, CDR1 MNHEY and CDR2 SMNVEV (reference sequence). This CDR3 comprises 18 residues. Trimming pared 2 bases from V and 0 bases from J, leaving 14 bases between. Written as DNA, the CDR3 is TGTGCCAGCAGTTTAGAGGCTGGGTCGCGCTCCTATAATTCACCCCTCCACTTT. It encodes CASSLEAGSRSYNSPLHF.

The chain uses TRBV2 and TRBJ2-6; D possibly corresponds to TRBD2 (5 bases). This CDR3 is built from 16 residues. The V gene lost 6 bases and the J gene lost 0 bases, with 12 bases spanning the gap. The germline CDR1 and CDR2 sequences are SNHLY and FYNNEI. The chain's CDR3 is CASSLNRGSGANVLTF. Written as DNA, the CDR3 is TGTGCCAGCAGCCTAAACCGGGGCTCTGGGGCCAACGTCCTGACTTTC.

This chain joins TRBV5-4 and TRBJ2-5, with 9 bases that match TRBD2. The germline V gene has CDR1 SGHNT and CDR2 YYREEE (reference sequence). The CDR3 length is 15 residues. The trim removed 3 bases at V and 5 bases at J, leaving 8 bases unmatched. The CDR3 here is CASSSQRGETETQYF. Here the CDR3 DNA reads TGTGCCAGCAGCTCTCAGCGGGGGGAAACGGAGACCCAGTACTTC.

This rearrangement joins TRBV19 to TRBJ1-2; TRBD1 is a possible D gene (6 bases). V dropped 4 bases and J dropped 4 bases, with 19 bases sitting between them. Per germline, CDR1 LNHDA and CDR2 SQIVND (reference sequence). CDR3 length equals 16 residues. DNA of the CDR3: TGTGCCAGTAGTAACGCGGCGACAGGAGGGATCTATGGCTACACCTTC. Protein: CASSNAATGGIYGYTF.

The chain is built from TRBV5-1 and TRBJ2-3; D remains ambiguous. CDR1 is SGHRS and CDR2 is YFSETQ in the germline V gene. The length of the CDR3 is 17 residues. Trimming removed 5 bases from V and 0 bases from J, with 19 bases in between. The CDR3, as DNA: TGCGCCAGCAGTCCCGACTTACTCAAGCGAAGCACAGATACGCAGTATTTT. Its protein product is CASSPDLLKRSTDTQYF.

V usage is TRBV5-1 and J usage is TRBJ2-3; 9 bases are shared with TRBD2. The CDR3 has 16 residues. The V gene end was trimmed by 2 bases and the J gene end by 2 bases; junction bases not matched to a gene: 6. CDR1 is SGHRS and CDR2 is YFSETQ in the germline V gene. In DNA form, the CDR3 reads TGCGCCAGCAGCTTAGATAGCGGGGGCCCCACAGATACGCAGTATTTT. Its translation: CASSLDSGGPTDTQYF.

A word on this clone: The DNA is omitted, as the CDR3 cannot be located on it reliably, and the CDR3 follows TCRdb's listing. The chain recombines TRBV19 with TRBJ2-7; TRBD1, as called in the table, went unchecked against the DNA. Germline CDR1 reads LNHDA; CDR2 reads SQIVND (reference sequence). The CDR3 length is 14 residues, termini included. The chain's CDR3 is CASSISLDSYEQYF.

This chain uses TRBV6-1 with TRBJ1-3; D is undetermined. Germline values: CDR1 MNHNS, CDR2 SASEGT. The CDR3 covers 12 residues. V was cut by 3 bases and J by 4 bases, with 4 bases left in between. The CDR3 coding sequence is TGTGCCAGCAGTGAGAGAGGAAACACCATATATTTT. Translation: CASSERGNTIYF.